Sequencing of this T cell receptor (beta chain) was carried out in a study of shared clonotypes between healthy human individuals. In the study overall: Used for every donor were three CD4 naive, three CD4 memory, two CD8 naive and one CD8 memory plate. Study findings and constraints: Having only a few donors restricted how much genetic and exposure-history diversity was captured.

TCRdb's table, derived via immunoSEQ multiplex PCR, lists solely in-frame clones and lacks some. The table records around 1.9 million clones, about 93% of them present only once. To note about this clone: The target antigen is unknown. Other DNA sequences from this sample encode an identical CDR3 as well.

Naive CD8 populations comprised CD45RO-negative cells positively selected for CCR7, excluding terminally differentiated effector memory CD45RA+ cells. The study drew its donors from healthy HIV-negative adults without recent acute infections or vaccinations. The ends lost 4 bases at V and 2 bases at J; junction bases unmatched: 1. CDR1 is SGHDT, CDR2 YYEEEE, per germline. The CDR3 sequence is 13 residues long. The source material was naive CD8+ T cells from PBMCs. The gene calls are TRBV5-6 and TRBJ2-7, with 9 nucleotides matching TRBD1. The clonotype originates from a man between 18 and 35 years old in good health. Some clones in this sample may be carry-over from other donors' samples. This CDR3 is CASSRDRAYEQYF. The CDR3 DNA sequence: TGTGCCAGCAGCCGGGACAGGGCCTACGAGCAGTACTTC. Full variable domain (remainder filled in from reference TRBV5-6 and TRBJ2-7): DAGVTQSPTHLIKTRGQQVTLRCSPKSGHDTVSWYQQALGQGPQFIFQYYEEEERQRGNFPDRFSGHQFPNYSSELNVNALLLGDSALYLCASSRDRAYEQYFGPGTRLTVT.